These 26 T cell receptor beta chains were all obtained from the same sample, sequenced in a study of T-cell memory formation after mild COVID-19. TCRdb redid the calling of the 5' RACE reads with MiXCR, one entry per CDR3 protein. The sample has under 40,000 distinct CDR3 sequences; around 7.7% are singletons. The sample was PBMCs or a T cell subset sorted from them (not recorded which). The source of these receptors is a man between 18 and 35 years old who had mild COVID-19 (a few samples of this study predate the infection). Cell type and time point are not known.

This clonotype occurred many times. The CDR3, as DNA: TGTGCCAGCAGCTTGACTAGCGGGGGGGCCTGGAATACGCAGTATTTT. Translated: CASSLTSGGAWNTQYF. The chain has TRBV11-1 and TRBJ2-3; 14 nucleotides match TRBD2. Germline V CDR1 and CDR2: SGHAT, FQDESV (reference sequence). CDR3 size: 16 residues. The V segment lost 3 bases and the J segment 7 bases; nucleotides outside the gene matches: 6.

Only a few counts were recorded for this clonotype. The gene calls are TRBV20-1 and TRBJ1-5; the D gene is possibly TRBD1 (5 bases). The CDR3 contains 13 residues. The germline CDR1 and CDR2 sequences are DFQATT and SNEGSKA (reference sequence). V lost 3 bases, J lost 6 bases, and 12 bases lay in between. The CDR3 bases are TGCAGTGCTAGCCCCAGGGAGGTTCAGCCCCAGCATTTT. This codes for CSASPREVQPQHF.

The chain carries TRBV7-6 and TRBJ1-1, with D possibly TRBD1 on 5 matching bases. The CDR3 is made up of 16 amino acids. Germline CDR1 reads SGHVS; CDR2 reads FNYEAQ. The ends were cut back, 3 bases at V and 4 bases at J, with 18 bases in the middle. This chain's CDR3 is CASSLVGRGTGTEAFF. In DNA, the CDR3 is TGTGCCAGCAGCTTGGTGGGGAGGGGCACGGGCACTGAAGCTTTCTTT.

The table lists this clonotype with many counts. The V gene is TRBV20-1, the J gene TRBJ2-5, with TRBD2 identical over 8 bases. Germline V gene lookup returns CDR1 DFQATT and CDR2 SNEGSKA (reference sequence). The CDR3 is made up of 13 amino acids. The V gene end was trimmed by 1 base and the J gene end by 6 bases; junction bases not matched to a gene: 4. CDR3 sequence (DNA): TGCAGTGCTAGAGCAGCGGGGGCCAAGACCCAGTACTTC. Translation: CSARAAGAKTQYF.

The sample holds a few counts of this clonotype. The chain carries TRBV28 and TRBJ1-2; D gene ambiguous. The CDR3 totals 13 residues. V was trimmed by 5 bases and J by 4 bases, leaving 11 bases between them. Germline V gene sequence: CDR1 MDHEN, CDR2 SYDVKM. In DNA form, the CDR3 reads TGTGCCAGCAGTGGAGGAGACCTCTATGGCTACACCTTC. This gives the protein CASSGGDLYGYTF.

This clonotype was seen a handful of times. The rearrangement joins TRBV3-1 to TRBJ2-1, with 12 bases aligning to TRBD2. Losses at the gene ends were 5 bases for V and 0 bases for J; bases not matched to a gene: 14. The CDR3 length is 20 residues. Per the germline V gene, CDR1 is LGHDT and CDR2 is YNNKEL (reference sequence). In nucleotides, the CDR3 is TGTGCCAGCAGCGCCGTACTAGCGGGGGGCACAGAGAGCTCCTACAATGAGCAGTTCTTC. Its protein product is CASSAVLAGGTESSYNEQFF.

The chain couples TRBV7-3 to TRBJ2-2, with D perhaps matching TRBD1 or TRBD2 (6 bases each). CDR1 is SGHTA and CDR2 is FQGTGA in the germline V gene. This CDR3 has 15 amino acids. V dropped 5 bases and J dropped 7 bases, with 17 bases sitting between them. This chain's CDR3 is CASSPLPEGVGELFF. DNA of the CDR3: TGTGCCAGCAGCCCGTTGCCGGAGGGGGTCGGGGAGCTGTTTTTT.

This clonotype has a count of ten or more. This chain links TRBV20-1 with TRBJ2-1; D is perhaps TRBD1 or TRBD2 (5 bases each). The CDR3 sequence is 15 residues long. Germline CDR1 DFQATT, CDR2 SNEGSKA (reference sequence). V lost 6 bases and J lost 2, with 17 bases in between. The CDR3 here is CSAEKVGDPYNEQFF. In DNA, the CDR3 is TGCAGTGCGGAGAAGGTTGGGGACCCCTACAATGAGCAGTTCTTC.

This clonotype turned up a few times. In nucleotides, the CDR3 is TGTGCCAGCAGCTTAAACCCCAATGAGCAGTTCTTC. This translates into CASSLNPNEQFF. This sequence joins TRBV7-9 and TRBJ2-1; D is unresolved. Germline V gene lookup returns CDR1 SEHNR and CDR2 FQNEAQ (reference sequence). Trimming removed 2 bases at V and 6 bases at J, with 5 bases between. This CDR3 region has 12 residues.

This clonotype was counted at least ten times. The rearrangement uses TRBV5-6 and TRBJ2-5; 10 nucleotides line up with TRBD2. The CDR3 is 15 amino acids. Trimming cost V 0 bases and J 1 base; bases outside gene matches: 0. The germline V gene has CDR1 SGHDT and CDR2 YYEEEE. The CDR3 protein is CASSLASGSQETQYF. The DNA of the CDR3 is TGTGCCAGCAGCTTGGCTAGCGGGAGCCAAGAGACCCAGTACTTC.

This clonotype was counted at least ten times. The rearrangement uses TRBV5-6 and TRBJ1-2, with TRBD1 matching 7 bases. The germline CDR1 and CDR2 sequences are SGHDT and YYEEEE. The CDR3 runs 14 residues. With 5 bases clipped from V and 4 bases from J, the junction kept 8 bases outside the gene matches. CDR3 sequence: CASRRRDSLYGYTF. For the CDR3, the DNA is TGTGCCAGCAGACGCCGGGACAGCCTCTATGGCTACACCTTC.

This clonotype has only one observation. The chain links TRBV4-1 to TRBJ1-6; D is unclear. V lost 1 base and J lost 9, with 4 bases in between. This CDR3 region has 12 residues. CDR1 and CDR2 from the germline V gene are MGHRA and YSYEKL. CDR3 region: CASSQGLSPLHF. In nucleotides, the CDR3 is TGCGCCAGCAGCCAAGGGCTTTCACCCCTCCACTTT.

This clonotype was recorded many times. The chain employs TRBV12-3 or TRBV12-4 and TRBJ2-2; 8 bases map to TRBD1. J gave up 1 base and V 5 bases, and 6 bases lay outside the gene matches. CDR3 length: 16 residues. The CDR3 here is CASSPWGQVNTGELFF. CDR3 nucleotide sequence: TGTGCCAGCAGTCCATGGGGACAGGTGAACACCGGGGAGCTGTTTTTT.

In its sample, this clonotype was seen many times. This chain connects TRBV6-5 to TRBJ2-5; TRBD1 is a possible D gene (5 bases). Germline V gene lookup returns CDR1 MNHEY and CDR2 SVGAGI. The V end lost 5 bases, the J end lost 1 base, and 8 bases lay between the germline ends. The CDR3 sequence is 13 residues long. The CDR3 spells CASSRTTQETQYF. The CDR3, as DNA: TGTGCCAGCAGTCGGACAACCCAAGAGACCCAGTACTTC.

This clonotype was observed at least ten times. The chain couples TRBV5-1 to TRBJ2-5; weak D call: TRBD1 (6 bases). CDR3 length: 14 residues. From germline, CDR1 is SGHRS and CDR2 YFSETQ. Trimming removed 4 bases from V and 2 bases from J, with 12 bases in between. The CDR3 region is CASSARDNQETQYF. The DNA for the CDR3 is TGCGCCAGCAGCGCACGGGACAATCAAGAGACCCAGTACTTC.

This clonotype was counted only a few times. The V call is TRBV7-9, the J call TRBJ1-1; 7 nucleotides align to TRBD1. This CDR3 has 14 residues. Per germline, CDR1 SEHNR and CDR2 FQNEAQ (reference sequence). V trimming: 5 bases; J trimming: 3 bases; junction bases outside the gene matches: 6. CDR3 protein: CASSPKGAYTEAFF. The CDR3 DNA follows: TGTGCCAGCAGCCCAAAGGGGGCATACACTGAAGCTTTCTTT.

This clonotype was found many times. The V call is TRBV5-1, the J call TRBJ1-4; 8 bases align to TRBD1. Per germline, CDR1 SGHRS and CDR2 YFSETQ. J gave up 5 bases and V 0 bases, and 3 bases lay outside the gene matches. This CDR3 is 15 amino acids long. The CDR3 loop reads CASSLGQGSNEKLFF. In nucleotides, the CDR3 is TGCGCCAGCAGCTTGGGACAGGGGAGCAATGAAAAACTGTTTTTT.

CDR3 nucleotide sequence: TGTGCCACCAGTGATGTCGCGGGGGGGCTAGAGACCCAGTACTTC. Its protein is CATSDVAGGLETQYF. This rearrangement joins TRBV24-1 to TRBJ2-5; TRBD2 aligns across 9 bases. The length of the CDR3 is 15 residues. V was pared by 3 bases and J by 4 bases, with 5 bases of the junction left unmatched. Germline V gene data show CDR1 as KGHDR and CDR2 as SFDVKD.

This clonotype was recorded at least ten times. The chain employs TRBV7-9 and TRBJ2-5, with 7 bases aligning to TRBD1. Germline CDR1 and CDR2: SEHNR and FQNEAQ (reference sequence). V dropped 1 base and J dropped 3; count of bases not matched to a gene: 5. This CDR3 is built from 15 residues. CDR3 in amino acids: CASSLEGGAKETQYF. CDR3 bases: TGTGCCAGCAGCTTAGAAGGGGGCGCGAAAGAGACCCAGTACTTC.

In its sample, this clonotype was seen a few times. The V gene is TRBV6-5, the J gene TRBJ1-5; no firm D call. V was shortened by 0 bases and J by 9 bases, with 9 bases between the two germline ends. This CDR3 region has 13 residues. Germline V gives CDR1 MNHEY, CDR2 SVGAGI. The CDR3 DNA follows: TGTGCCAGCAGTTACTCGAAGCGATGGCCCCAGCATTTT. It encodes CASSYSKRWPQHF.

Ten or more counts support this clonotype. The rearrangement uses TRBV7-2 and TRBJ1-1, with D maybe TRBD1 (5 bases). CDR1 and CDR2 from the germline V gene are SGHTA and FQGNSA. The CDR3 is 15 amino acids. Trimming pared 1 base from V and 2 bases from J, leaving 11 bases between. The CDR3 sequence: CASSLEQGPNTEAFF. The CDR3 DNA is TGTGCCAGCAGCTTAGAGCAGGGACCAAACACTGAAGCTTTCTTT.

This clonotype was seen a few times. V is TRBV28 and J is TRBJ2-7, with a weak D call TRBD1 (5 bases). The CDR3 extends over 15 amino acids. Between the trimmed V and J ends, which lost 5 bases and 4 bases, there was a span of 18 bases. The germline V gene has CDR1 MDHEN and CDR2 SYDVKM. The CDR3 region is CASSDTLGAFYEQYV. The CDR3 coding sequence is TGTGCCAGCAGTGACACCTTAGGGGCCTTTTACGAGCAGTACGTC.

This clonotype turned up a few times. The rearrangement uses TRBV4-2 and TRBJ2-2, with TRBD2 matching over 11 bases. V trimming: 3 bases; J trimming: 5 bases; junction bases outside the gene matches: 8. Germline CDR1 LGHNA, CDR2 YNFKEQ. CDR3 length: 17 residues. CDR3 amino acids: CASSQISGGAETGELFF. The CDR3 nucleotides are TGTGCCAGCAGCCAGATTAGCGGGGGGGCCGAGACCGGGGAGCTGTTTTTT.

This clonotype was recorded many times. The chain employs TRBV5-1 and TRBJ2-7, with D maybe TRBD2 (6 bases). CDR3 length equals 15 residues. With 0 bases removed from V and 2 bases from J, the gap between germline ends came to 12 bases. CDR1 is SGHRS, CDR2 YFSETQ, per germline. The CDR3 reads CASSLEARGTYEQYF. The DNA for the CDR3 is TGCGCCAGCAGCTTGGAGGCGCGGGGAACCTACGAGCAGTACTTC.

The sample holds many counts of this clonotype. The chain uses TRBV4-1 and TRBJ1-2, with a possible D match to TRBD1 (5 bases). V lost 3 bases and J lost 7, with 24 bases in between. Per germline, CDR1 MGHRA and CDR2 YSYEKL. CDR3 size: 17 residues. CDR3 bases: TGCGCCAGCAGCCACCCCGGGCGGCCGGGACTGAGATCTGGCTACACCTTC. Encoded protein: CASSHPGRPGLRSGYTF.

This clonotype was observed a handful of times. The chain links TRBV3-1 to TRBJ2-1, with 11 bases that match TRBD2. This CDR3 is 17 amino acids long. CDR1 is LGHDT, CDR2 YNNKEL, per germline (reference sequence). After removal of 0 bases from V and 4 bases from J, the junction contained 5 bases not matched to a gene. CDR3 DNA sequence: TGTGCCAGCAGCCAAGATTCGGGACTAGCGGTATACAATGAGCAGTTCTTC. Translated, it gives CASSQDSGLAVYNEQFF.